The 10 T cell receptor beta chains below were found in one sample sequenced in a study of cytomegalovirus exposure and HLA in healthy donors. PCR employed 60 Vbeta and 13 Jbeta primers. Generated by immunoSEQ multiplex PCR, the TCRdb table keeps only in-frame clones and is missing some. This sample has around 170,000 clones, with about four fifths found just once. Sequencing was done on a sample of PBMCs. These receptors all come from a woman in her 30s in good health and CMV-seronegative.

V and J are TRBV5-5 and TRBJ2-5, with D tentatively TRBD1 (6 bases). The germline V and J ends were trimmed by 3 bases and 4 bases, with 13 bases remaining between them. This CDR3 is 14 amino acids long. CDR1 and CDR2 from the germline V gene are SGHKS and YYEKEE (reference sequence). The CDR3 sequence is CASSSDSQGETQYF. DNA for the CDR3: TGTGCCAGCAGCTCGGACAGCCAAGGAGAGACCCAGTACTTC.

The CDR3 region is CSVEDGRGGLSIQYF. CDR3 nucleotides: TGCAGCGTTGAAGACGGGCGGGGGGGTCTTAGCATTCAGTACTTC. The rearrangement joins TRBV29-1 to TRBJ2-4; 9 bases map to TRBD2. The CDR3 is 15 amino acids. Germline CDR1 SQVTM, CDR2 ANQGSEA. Trimming took 0 bases from V and 9 from J; bases not matched to a gene: 9.

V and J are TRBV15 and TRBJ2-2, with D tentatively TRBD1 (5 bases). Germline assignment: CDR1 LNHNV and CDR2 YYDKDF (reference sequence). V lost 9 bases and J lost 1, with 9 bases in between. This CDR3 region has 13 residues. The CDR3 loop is CATSTGNTGELFF. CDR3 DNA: TGTGCCACGTCTACAGGGAACACCGGGGAGCTGTTTTTT.

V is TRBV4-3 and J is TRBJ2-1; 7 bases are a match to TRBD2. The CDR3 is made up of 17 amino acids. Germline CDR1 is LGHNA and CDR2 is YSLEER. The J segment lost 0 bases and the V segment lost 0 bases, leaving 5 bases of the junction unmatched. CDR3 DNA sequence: TGCGCCAGCAGCCAAGAAGGCAGCGGGACCTCCTACAATGAGCAGTTCTTC. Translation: CASSQEGSGTSYNEQFF.

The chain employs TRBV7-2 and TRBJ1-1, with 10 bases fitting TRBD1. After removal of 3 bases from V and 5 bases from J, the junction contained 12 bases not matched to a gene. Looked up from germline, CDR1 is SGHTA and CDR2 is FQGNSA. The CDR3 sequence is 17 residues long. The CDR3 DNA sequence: TGTGCCAGCAGCTTCAGGGTAAGGACAGGGGGAGATACTGAAGCTTTCTTT. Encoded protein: CASSFRVRTGGDTEAFF.

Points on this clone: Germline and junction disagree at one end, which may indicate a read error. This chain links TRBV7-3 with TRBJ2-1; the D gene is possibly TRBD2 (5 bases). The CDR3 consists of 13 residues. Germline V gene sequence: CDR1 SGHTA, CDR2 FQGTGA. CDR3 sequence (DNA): TGTGCCAGCAGCTCTTTTGGAGGCAATGGGCAGTTCTTC. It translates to CASSSFGGNGQFF.

The CDR3 loop is CASSSPGQGQNQPQHF. For the CDR3, the DNA is TGTGCCAGCAGTTCTCCGGGACAGGGGCAAAATCAGCCCCAGCATTTT. V and J are TRBV27 and TRBJ1-5; 10 bases match TRBD1. CDR1 is MNHEY, CDR2 SMNVEV, per germline (reference sequence). The CDR3 consists of 16 residues. The V segment lost 4 bases and the J segment 4 bases; nucleotides outside the gene matches: 7.

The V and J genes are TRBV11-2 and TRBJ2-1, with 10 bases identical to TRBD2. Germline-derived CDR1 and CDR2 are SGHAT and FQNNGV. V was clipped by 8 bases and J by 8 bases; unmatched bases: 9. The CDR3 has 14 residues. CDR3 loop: CASWTSGTHHEQFF. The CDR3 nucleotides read TGTGCCAGCTGGACTAGCGGTACCCATCATGAGCAGTTCTTC.

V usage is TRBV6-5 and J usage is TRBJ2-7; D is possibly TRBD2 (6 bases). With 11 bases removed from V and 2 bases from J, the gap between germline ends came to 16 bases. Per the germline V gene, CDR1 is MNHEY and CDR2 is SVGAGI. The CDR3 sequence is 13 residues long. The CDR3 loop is CAAGPHLTYEQYF. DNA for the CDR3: TGTGCCGCGGGACCGCATCTAACCTACGAGCAGTACTTC.

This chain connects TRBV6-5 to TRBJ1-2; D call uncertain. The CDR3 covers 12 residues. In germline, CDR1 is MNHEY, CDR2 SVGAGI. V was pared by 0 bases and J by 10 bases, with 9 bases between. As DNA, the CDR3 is TGTGCCAGCAGTTACTCGGCCAGGATCTACACCTTC. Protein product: CASSYSARIYTF.